The 23 T cell receptor beta chains in this list originate from one sample, sequenced in a study of blood T cell repertoires in COVID-19. Profiled with immunoSEQ multiplex PCR; TCRdb holds only in-frame clones, not every one. Of roughly 350,000 clones listed, 80% to 90% were seen once; the top ten hold 8% to 13%. Specimen: peripheral blood. The origin of the receptors is a woman between 25 and 40 years old with COVID-19, enrolled during active disease.

The chain couples TRBV19 to TRBJ2-7, with 8 nucleotides matching TRBD1. Losses at the gene ends were 6 bases for V and 5 bases for J; bases not matched to a gene: 18. The CDR3 consists of 17 residues. The germline CDR1 and CDR2 sequences are LNHDA and SQIVND (reference sequence). In DNA, the CDR3 is TGTGCCAGTAGCCGGACAGGGTCCACGACCAGTGGGGACGAGCAGTACTTC. It codes for CASSRTGSTTSGDEQYF.

This clone came up once. The genes are TRBV9 and TRBJ2-7; TRBD1 matches at 10 bases. The CDR3 contains 16 residues. Germline V gives CDR1 SGDLS, CDR2 YYNGEE. The junction had 7 bases not matched to a gene; V was cut back by 3 bases and J by 1 base. CDR3 amino acids: CASSAGTGDESYEQYF. CDR3 sequence (DNA): TGTGCCAGCAGCGCCGGGACAGGGGACGAATCCTACGAGCAGTACTTC.

The V and J genes are TRBV30 and TRBJ2-6; D gene uncertain. CDR1 GTSNPN and CDR2 SVGIG come from the germline V gene (reference sequence). The CDR3 is made up of 15 amino acids. Trimming removed 0 bases from V and 1 base from J, with 7 bases in between. DNA of the CDR3: TGTGCCTGGAGTGTCAGTTCGTCTGGGGCCAACGTCCTGACTTTC. Translated, it gives CAWSVSSSGANVLTF.

The chain couples TRBV18 to TRBJ2-7; no reliable D call. Trimming left V 6 bases short and J 4 bases short, with 10 bases between. The CDR3 contains 12 residues. Germline V gene lookup returns CDR1 KGHSH and CDR2 LQKENI. CDR3 DNA: TGTGCCAGCTCCCCCGGAGTTTACGAGCAGTACTTC. Protein: CASSPGVYEQYF.

The chain combines TRBV28 with TRBJ2-2; 8 nucleotides align to TRBD2. This CDR3 is 16 amino acids long. The germline CDR1 and CDR2 sequences are MDHEN and SYDVKM. V lost 3 bases to trimming and J lost 5 bases; unmatched junction nucleotides: 8. CDR3 in amino acids: CASSFFTTSETGELFF. The DNA of the CDR3 is TGTGCCAGCAGTTTCTTTACGACTAGCGAAACCGGGGAGCTGTTTTTT.

The sample holds one count of this clone. The V and J genes are TRBV30 and TRBJ2-7; TRBD2 aligns across 15 bases. Unmatched junction bases numbered 5, after V lost 8 bases and J lost 6 bases. From germline, CDR1 is GTSNPN and CDR2 SVGIG (reference sequence). CDR3 length: 13 residues. For the CDR3, the DNA is TGTGCCCTGGGGACTAGCGGGAGGCTCGAGCAGTACTTC. Residues: CALGTSGRLEQYF.

The chain combines TRBV19 with TRBJ2-7; 7 nucleotides match TRBD1. Trimming cost V 5 bases and J 2 bases; bases outside gene matches: 6. The germline gives CDR1 LNHDA, CDR2 SQIVND (reference sequence). The CDR3 contains 14 residues. The CDR3 is CASSFATGTYEQYF. CDR3 nucleotides: TGTGCCAGTAGTTTCGCGACAGGGACCTACGAGCAGTACTTC.

CDR3 nucleotides: TGTGCCACCAGTGACGTAGCGGGAGGGAATGAGCAGTTCTTC. Translation gives CATSDVAGGNEQFF. J is TRBJ2-1 and V is TRBV24-1; TRBD2 agrees at 11 bases. The CDR3 consists of 14 residues. CDR1 is KGHDR and CDR2 is SFDVKD in the germline V gene. The V and J ends lost 4 bases and 7 bases, in that order; junction bases with no gene match: 2.

The V gene is TRBV30, the J gene TRBJ1-1; no firm D call. The CDR3 has 11 residues. The germline gives CDR1 GTSNPN, CDR2 SVGIG (reference sequence). Trimming pared 7 bases from V and 4 bases from J, leaving 10 bases between. This CDR3 is CASLAGTEAFF. In nucleotides, the CDR3 is TGTGCCTCCCTGGCGGGCACTGAAGCTTTCTTT.

The rearrangement uses TRBV28 and TRBJ2-1; 10 nucleotides agree with TRBD1. The CDR3 runs to 15 residues. The germline gives CDR1 MDHEN, CDR2 SYDVKM. The ends lost 5 bases at V and 5 bases at J; junction bases unmatched: 6. CDR3 bases: TGTGCCAGCAGTCCCGGGACAGGGGACCACAATGAGCAGTTCTTC. It codes for CASSPGTGDHNEQFF.

V gene TRBV27 combines with J gene TRBJ1-1, with TRBD1 matching 7 bases. V lost 3 bases, J lost 5 bases, and 12 bases stayed unmatched. Germline CDR1 MNHEY, CDR2 SMNVEV (reference sequence). The CDR3 spans 16 residues. CDR3 sequence reads: CASSFFKGARGTEAFF. The CDR3 nucleotides are TGTGCCAGCAGTTTCTTTAAGGGGGCGCGAGGAACTGAAGCTTTCTTT.

The rearrangement links TRBV10-3 to TRBJ2-6, with 12 nucleotides matching TRBD1. The germline gives CDR1 ENHRY, CDR2 SYGVKD. This CDR3 is built from 20 residues. V lost 3 bases to trimming and J lost 1 base; unmatched junction nucleotides: 10. The CDR3 DNA is TGTGCCATCAGTGAATCCCCCCCGGGACAGGGGGCGTCTGGGGCCAACGTCCTGACTTTC. Its protein is CAISESPPGQGASGANVLTF.

A single count supports this clone. This chain joins TRBV6-6 and TRBJ2-6; D not resolved. The CDR3 is 15 residues long. Germline assignment: CDR1 MNHNY and CDR2 SVGAGI (reference sequence). The V and J ends lost 6 bases and 0 bases respectively, with 9 bases between them. The CDR3 sequence is CASRTSNSGANVLTF. CDR3 in DNA: TGTGCCAGCAGAACGAGCAACTCTGGGGCCAACGTCCTGACTTTC.

The chain couples TRBV7-9 to TRBJ1-6; possibly TRBD1 for D (5 bases). The V end was cut by 0 bases, the J end by 10 bases, with 16 bases between. CDR1 and CDR2 (germline): SEHNR, FQNEAQ (reference sequence). This CDR3 is 16 amino acids long. CDR3 residues: CASSLASTPGGSPLHF. DNA of the CDR3: TGTGCCAGCAGCTTAGCATCTACCCCCGGGGGGTCACCCCTCCACTTT.

The rearrangement links TRBV6-1 to TRBJ2-3; 13 bases are a match to TRBD2. The CDR3 length is 16 residues. V lost 3 bases to trimming and J lost 3 bases; unmatched junction nucleotides: 3. Germline V gene data show CDR1 as MNHNS and CDR2 as SASEGT. The CDR3 nucleotides read TGTGCCAGCAGTGAGGGACTAGCGGGAAGGACAGATACGCAGTATTTT. Protein sequence: CASSEGLAGRTDTQYF.

This chain uses TRBV29-1 with TRBJ2-3; TRBD2 aligns across 9 bases. The CDR3 runs 16 residues. Germline V lookup: CDR1 SQVTM, CDR2 ANQGSEA. After removal of 0 bases from V and 3 bases from J, the junction contained 7 bases not matched to a gene. The CDR3 sequence: CSVEDWLAGLTDTQYF. CDR3 nucleotides: TGCAGCGTTGAAGATTGGCTAGCGGGATTGACAGATACGCAGTATTTT.

The chain carries TRBV6-5 and TRBJ2-7, with 10 bases matching TRBD1. V was clipped by 6 bases and J by 1 base; unmatched bases: 6. Germline CDR1 and CDR2: MNHEY and SVGAGI. This CDR3 has 15 residues. CDR3 sequence: CASSAAGQGSYEQYF. The CDR3 DNA reads TGTGCCAGCAGCGCCGCGGGACAGGGGTCCTACGAGCAGTACTTC.

This chain joins TRBV20-1 and TRBJ1-5; tentatively, D is TRBD1 (6 bases). Trimming shortened V by 3 bases and J by 3 bases, and 9 bases separated the two germline ends. The CDR3 covers 13 residues. CDR1 and CDR2 (germline): DFQATT, SNEGSKA (reference sequence). CDR3 coding DNA: TGCAGTGCTAGTACAGGGCTCAATCAGCCCCAGCATTTT. This encodes CSASTGLNQPQHF.

The V gene is TRBV5-1, the J gene TRBJ1-1; possible D gene TRBD1, 6 bases. Trimming removed 3 bases at V and 1 base at J, with 10 bases between. Germline CDR1 SGHRS, CDR2 YFSETQ. The CDR3 runs 14 residues. This CDR3 is CASSSGHANTEAFF. CDR3 DNA sequence: TGCGCCAGCAGCTCGGGACACGCGAACACTGAAGCTTTCTTT.

The chain links TRBV6-6 to TRBJ2-2; D is perhaps TRBD1 (6 bases). The CDR3 loop spans 16 amino acids. Germline V gene data show CDR1 as MNHNY and CDR2 as SVGAGI (reference sequence). V lost 4 bases, J lost 4 bases, and 16 bases lay in between. CDR3 residues: CASSLQGDYGTGELFF. The CDR3 DNA is TGTGCCAGCAGTTTACAGGGAGATTACGGCACCGGGGAGCTGTTTTTT.

The table lists this clone with a few counts. The rearrangement uses TRBV5-1 and TRBJ1-5, with D uncertain. The germline gives CDR1 SGHRS, CDR2 YFSETQ. Trimming took off 2 bases at V and 4 bases at J, with 7 bases between the two ends. The CDR3 loop spans 13 amino acids. This CDR3 reads CASSFEGNQPQHF. DNA of the CDR3: TGCGCCAGCAGCTTTGAGGGAAATCAGCCCCAGCATTTT.

The chain uses TRBV4-1 and TRBJ2-5; TRBD2 matches 7 bases. This CDR3 comprises 15 residues. Germline loops: CDR1 MGHRA, CDR2 YSYEKL. V dropped 4 bases and J dropped 1; count of bases not matched to a gene: 6. CDR3: CASSRGLAGQETQYF. CDR3 coding DNA: TGCGCCAGCAGCCGGGGGTTAGCGGGCCAAGAGACCCAGTACTTC.

The rearrangement uses TRBV7-2 and TRBJ2-1; 9 nucleotides agree with TRBD2. Per germline, CDR1 SGHTA and CDR2 FQGNSA. The CDR3 is 15 residues long. V lost 5 bases to trimming and J lost 7 bases; unmatched junction nucleotides: 9. In nucleotides, the CDR3 is TGTGCCAGCAGCCCCAGGAGTAGCGGGAGTAATGAGCAGTTCTTC. It translates to CASSPRSSGSNEQFF.